This TCR beta chain was profiled in a study of T cell responses to AZD1222 COVID-19 vaccine. Produced via immunoSEQ multiplex PCR; TCRdb's table is partial and in-frame only. The profile shows some 180,000 clones, over 85% of them singletons. Trimming took 3 bases from V and 0 from J; bases not matched to a gene: 4. The length of the CDR3 is 15 residues. CDR1 is SGHTA and CDR2 is FQGNSA in the germline V gene. The TCR sequence derives from an adult in good health. The V and J genes are TRBV7-2 and TRBJ1-2; 7 bases are a match to TRBD1. The sequencing here drew on peripheral blood, taken on day 0 of AZD1222 vaccination. The CDR3 protein is CASSLGGTANYGYTF. DNA for the CDR3: TGTGCCAGCAGCTTGGGAGGGACAGCTAACTATGGCTACACCTTC.